The 6 T cell receptor beta chains below all came from one sample that was sequenced in a study of beta chain features in type 1 diabetes. Reverse transcribing all isolated RNA meant expressed TCRB transcripts were sequenced. Repertoires were generated with immunoSEQ multiplex PCR, while TCRdb's copy carries only in-frame clones and drops some. The data hold about 360,000 clones, with over 9.5% observed a single time. The source material was naive CD4+ T cells from blood. These receptors were taken from a young man in good health.

The V and J genes are TRBV5-8 and TRBJ1-1, with D uncertain. V gave up 0 bases and J gave up 0 bases, with 9 bases separating them. Germline V lookup: CDR1 SGHTS, CDR2 YDEGEE. This CDR3 has 15 residues. CDR3: CASSLEYYLNTEAFF. The CDR3, as DNA: TGTGCCAGCAGCTTGGAATACTACTTGAACACTGAAGCTTTCTTT.

This clone was counted only a few times. V is TRBV6-6 and J is TRBJ2-2, with 7 bases that match TRBD1. J gave up 8 bases and V 5 bases, and 8 bases lay outside the gene matches. Germline V gene sequence: CDR1 MNHNY, CDR2 SVGAGI (reference sequence). CDR3 size: 14 residues. CDR3: CASSKGDSWGELFF. The CDR3 DNA reads TGTGCCAGCAGTAAAGGGGACAGTTGGGGGGAGCTGTTTTTT.

This chain uses TRBV6-1 with TRBJ2-7; D possibly corresponds to TRBD1 (6 bases). The V gene's germline CDR1 is MNHNS and CDR2 SASEGT. The V gene lost 4 bases and the J gene lost 2 bases, with 15 bases spanning the gap. CDR3 length: 15 residues. The CDR3 nucleotides are TGTGCCAGCAGTGGGGGGACACGAGCTGCCTACGAGCAGTACTTC. Protein: CASSGGTRAAYEQYF.

This clone has only a few counts. The genes are TRBV30 and TRBJ2-5; TRBD2 might be the D (5 bases). Germline CDR1 reads GTSNPN; CDR2 reads SVGIG (reference sequence). V was clipped by 0 bases and J by 6 bases, with 8 bases between them. This CDR3 is built from 12 residues. CDR3 amino acids: CAWSVGEQTQYF. The CDR3 DNA follows: TGTGCCTGGAGTGTCGGGGAGCAGACCCAGTACTTC.

This clone was observed a handful of times. As DNA, the CDR3 is TGCGCCAGCAGCTTTCGACAGGGGACGGACACTGAAGCTTTCTTT. It encodes CASSFRQGTDTEAFF. This chain links TRBV5-1 with TRBJ1-1; 8 positions match TRBD1. The CDR3 consists of 15 residues. Germline CDR1 SGHRS, CDR2 YFSETQ. Trimming removed 2 bases from V and 3 bases from J; junction bases left unmatched: 6.

This clone was seen a few times. The chain is built from TRBV10-3 and TRBJ2-7; D gene unclear. CDR1 and CDR2 from the germline V gene are ENHRY and SYGVKD. This CDR3 region has 12 residues. Trimming took off 0 bases at V and 4 bases at J, with 4 bases between the two ends. Here the CDR3 DNA reads TGTGCCATCAGTGAGTCGCGGTACGAGCAGTACTTC. It codes for CAISESRYEQYF.